The TCR beta chain under discussion was sequenced for a study of a mutant IDH1 vaccine in newly diagnosed glioma. Study-wide context: Vaccines were begun 4-6 weeks after radiotherapy alone, or with temozolomide cycles. The earlier regimen, radiotherapy, temozolomide, or both, was most often both.

To note about this clone: The antigen is unknown.

Germline V lookup: CDR1 MNHEY, CDR2 SMNVEV (reference sequence). This CDR3 has 14 amino acids. J was trimmed by 4 bases and V by 5 bases; bases with no gene match: 6. Sequenced by immunoSEQ multiplex PCR; TCRdb stores in-frame clones only, minus some. Of tens of thousands of clones detected, roughly 80% appear once; the ten largest clones hold about 4.1%. The time point denotes: week 35, safety follow-up. Each dose delivered 300 ug of mutant IDH1 20-mer peptide subcutaneously with imiquimod. Vaccination of patients was performed eight times, in weeks 1, 3, 5, 7, 11, 15, 19 and 23. The J gene is TRBJ1-1, the V gene TRBV27; TRBD1 matches 8 bases. The receptor was isolated from a young man with glioma. Sequences were derived from PBMCs, sampled from a glioma patient whose treatment included an IDH1 peptide vaccine. The CDR3 DNA follows: TGTGCCAGCAGTAACAACAGGGGGAGCACTGAAGCTTTCTTT. Translated, it gives CASSNNRGSTEAFF.